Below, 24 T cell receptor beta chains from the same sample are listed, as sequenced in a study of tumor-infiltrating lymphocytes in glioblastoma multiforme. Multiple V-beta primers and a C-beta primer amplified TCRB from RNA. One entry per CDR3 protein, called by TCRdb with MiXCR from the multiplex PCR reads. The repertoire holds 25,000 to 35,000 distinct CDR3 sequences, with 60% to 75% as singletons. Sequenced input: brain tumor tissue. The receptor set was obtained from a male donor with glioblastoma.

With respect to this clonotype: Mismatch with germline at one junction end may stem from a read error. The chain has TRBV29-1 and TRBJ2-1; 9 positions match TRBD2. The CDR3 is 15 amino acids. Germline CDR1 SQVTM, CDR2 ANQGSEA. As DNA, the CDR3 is TGCAGCGTTGTGAGGGGGCTAGCGGGATTGAATGGGCAGTTCTTC. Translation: CSVVRGLAGLNGQFF.

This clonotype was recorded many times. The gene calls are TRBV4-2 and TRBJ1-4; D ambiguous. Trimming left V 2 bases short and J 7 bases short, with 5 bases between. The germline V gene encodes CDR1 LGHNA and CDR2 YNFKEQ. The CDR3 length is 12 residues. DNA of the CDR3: TGTGCCAGCAGCCAAACGCCTGAAAAACTGTTTTTT. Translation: CASSQTPEKLFF.

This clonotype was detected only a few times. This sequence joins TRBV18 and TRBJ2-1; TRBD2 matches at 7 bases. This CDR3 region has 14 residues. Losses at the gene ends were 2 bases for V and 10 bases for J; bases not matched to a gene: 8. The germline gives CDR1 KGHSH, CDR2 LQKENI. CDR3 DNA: TGTGCCAGCTCACCATTTAGTGACGGGGGGGAGCAGTTCTTC. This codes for CASSPFSDGGEQFF.

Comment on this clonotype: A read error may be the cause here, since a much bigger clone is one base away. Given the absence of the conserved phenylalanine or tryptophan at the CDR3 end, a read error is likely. CDR3 nucleotides: TGCGCCAGCAGCTTGGGTGTGGAGGGACGGGCGGCTTTCTTA. Translated: CASSLGVEGRAAFL. The V gene is TRBV5-1, the J gene TRBJ1-1, with D tentatively TRBD1 (5 bases). The CDR3 length is 14 residues. V shed 0 bases and J shed 11 bases, with 17 bases lying between them. Germline V gene sequence: CDR1 SGHRS, CDR2 YFSETQ.

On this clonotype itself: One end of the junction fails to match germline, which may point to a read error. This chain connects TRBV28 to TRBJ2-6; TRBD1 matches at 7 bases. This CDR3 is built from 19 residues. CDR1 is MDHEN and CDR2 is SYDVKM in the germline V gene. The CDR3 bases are TGTGCCAGCAGTTTACTACGGACAGGCCAGATCTCTGGGGCCAACGTCCCGACTTTC. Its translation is CASSLLRTGQISGANVPTF.

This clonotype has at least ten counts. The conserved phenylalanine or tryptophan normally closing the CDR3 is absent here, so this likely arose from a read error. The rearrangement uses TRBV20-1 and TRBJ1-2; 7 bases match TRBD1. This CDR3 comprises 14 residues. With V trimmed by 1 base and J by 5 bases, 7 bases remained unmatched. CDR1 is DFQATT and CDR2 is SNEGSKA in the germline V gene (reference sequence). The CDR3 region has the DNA TGCAGTGCTAGAGCGGCAGGGGGTGGTTATGGCTACACCTCC. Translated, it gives CSARAAGGGYGYTS.

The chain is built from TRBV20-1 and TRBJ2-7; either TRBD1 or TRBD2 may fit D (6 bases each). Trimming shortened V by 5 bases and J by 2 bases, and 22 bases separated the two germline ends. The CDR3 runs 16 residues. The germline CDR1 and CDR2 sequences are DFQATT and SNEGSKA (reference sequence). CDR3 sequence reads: CSARGPVITWAYEQYF. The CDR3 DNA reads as TGCAGTGCTCGGGGGCCCGTGATAACGTGGGCCTACGAGCAGTACTTC.

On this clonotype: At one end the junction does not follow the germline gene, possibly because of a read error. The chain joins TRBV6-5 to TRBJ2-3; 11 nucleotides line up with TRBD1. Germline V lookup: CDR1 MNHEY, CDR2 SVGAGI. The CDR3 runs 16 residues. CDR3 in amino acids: CASKIGTGGSTDTRYF. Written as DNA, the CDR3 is TGTGCAAGCAAAATAGGGACAGGGGGTTCCACAGATACGCGGTATTTT.

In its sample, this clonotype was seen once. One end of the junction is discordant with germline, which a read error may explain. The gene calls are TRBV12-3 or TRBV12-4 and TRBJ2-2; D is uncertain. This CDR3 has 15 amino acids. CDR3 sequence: CAISFVDNYPGELFF. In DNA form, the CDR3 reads TGTGCCATCAGTTTTGTTGACAACTACCCCGGGGAGCTGTTTTTT.

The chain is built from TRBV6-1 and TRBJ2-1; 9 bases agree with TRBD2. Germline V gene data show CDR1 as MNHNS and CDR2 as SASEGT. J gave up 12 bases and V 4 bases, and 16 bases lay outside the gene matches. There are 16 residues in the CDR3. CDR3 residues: CASSVSQLAGAYVQFF. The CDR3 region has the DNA TGTGCCAGCAGTGTATCCCAATTAGCGGGAGCTTATGTGCAGTTCTTC.

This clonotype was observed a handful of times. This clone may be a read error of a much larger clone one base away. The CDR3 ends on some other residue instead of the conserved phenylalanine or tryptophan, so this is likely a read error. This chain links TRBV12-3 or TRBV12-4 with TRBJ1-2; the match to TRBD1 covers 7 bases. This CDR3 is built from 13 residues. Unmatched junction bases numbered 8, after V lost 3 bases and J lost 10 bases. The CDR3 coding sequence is TGTGCCAGCAGTTTCGGACAGGCCCGAGACTACACCTTA. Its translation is CASSFGQARDYTL.

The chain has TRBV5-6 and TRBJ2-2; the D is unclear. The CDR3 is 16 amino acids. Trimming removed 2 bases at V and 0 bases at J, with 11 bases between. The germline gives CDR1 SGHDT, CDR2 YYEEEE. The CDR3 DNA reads TGTGCCAGCAGCTTAAGGATGGCGGCGAACACCGGGGAGCTGTTTTTT. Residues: CASSLRMAANTGELFF.

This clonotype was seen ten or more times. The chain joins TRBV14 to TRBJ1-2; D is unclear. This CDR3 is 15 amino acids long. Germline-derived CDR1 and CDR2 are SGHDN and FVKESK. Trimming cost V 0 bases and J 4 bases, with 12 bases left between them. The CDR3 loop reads CASSQDSVSAYGYTF. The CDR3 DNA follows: TGTGCCAGCAGCCAAGACAGCGTATCAGCCTATGGCTACACCTTC.

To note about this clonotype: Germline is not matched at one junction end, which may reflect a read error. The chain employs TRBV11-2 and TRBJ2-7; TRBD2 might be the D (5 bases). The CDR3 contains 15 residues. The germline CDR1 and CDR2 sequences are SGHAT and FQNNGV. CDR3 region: CTSSFSSLALYEQYF. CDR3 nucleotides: TGTACCAGCAGTTTCTCTAGCCTGGCACTATACGAGCAGTACTTC.

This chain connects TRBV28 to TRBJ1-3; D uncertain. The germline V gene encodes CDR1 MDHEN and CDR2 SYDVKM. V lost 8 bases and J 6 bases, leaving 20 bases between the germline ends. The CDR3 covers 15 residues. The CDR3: CASYRVTEVVNTIYF. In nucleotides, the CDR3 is TGTGCCAGCTATAGGGTAACAGAGGTCGTAAACACCATATATTTT.

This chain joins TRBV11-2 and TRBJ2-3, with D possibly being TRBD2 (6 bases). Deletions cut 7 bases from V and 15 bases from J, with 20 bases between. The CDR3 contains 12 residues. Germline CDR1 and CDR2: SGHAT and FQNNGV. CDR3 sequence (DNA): TGTGCCAGCAACTTGGGGGAGGATATGCAATATTTT. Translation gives CASNLGEDMQYF.

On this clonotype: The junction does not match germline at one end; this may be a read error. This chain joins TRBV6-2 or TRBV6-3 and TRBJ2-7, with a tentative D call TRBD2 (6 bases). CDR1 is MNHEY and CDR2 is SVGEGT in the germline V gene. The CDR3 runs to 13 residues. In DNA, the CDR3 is TGTGCCAGCAGTTATAGGGTGGACTACGAGCACTACTTC. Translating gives CASSYRVDYEHYF.

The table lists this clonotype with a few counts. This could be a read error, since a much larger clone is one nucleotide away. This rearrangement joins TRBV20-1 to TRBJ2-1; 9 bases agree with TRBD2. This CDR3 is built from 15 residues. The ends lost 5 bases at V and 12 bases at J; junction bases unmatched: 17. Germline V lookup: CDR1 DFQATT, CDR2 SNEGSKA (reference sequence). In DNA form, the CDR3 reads TGCAGTGCTTCCCGGACTAGCGCGACCTTGGGGGGGCAGTTCTTC. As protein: CSASRTSATLGGQFF.

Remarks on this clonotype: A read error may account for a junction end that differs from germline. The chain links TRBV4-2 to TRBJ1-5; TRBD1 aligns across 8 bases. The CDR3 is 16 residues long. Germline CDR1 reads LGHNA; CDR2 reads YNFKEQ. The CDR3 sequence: CTSSQETGEGNQPQHF. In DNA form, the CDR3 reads TGTACCAGCAGCCAAGAGACAGGGGAAGGCAATCAGCCCCAGCATTTT.

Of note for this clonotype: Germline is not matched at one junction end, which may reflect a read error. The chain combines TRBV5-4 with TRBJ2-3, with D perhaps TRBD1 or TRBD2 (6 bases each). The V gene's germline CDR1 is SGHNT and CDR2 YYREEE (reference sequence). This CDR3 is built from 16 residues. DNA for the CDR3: TGTGCCAGCAGTTTGGGGGGCTGGGGAAGCACAGATATGCAGTATTTT. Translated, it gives CASSLGGWGSTDMQYF.

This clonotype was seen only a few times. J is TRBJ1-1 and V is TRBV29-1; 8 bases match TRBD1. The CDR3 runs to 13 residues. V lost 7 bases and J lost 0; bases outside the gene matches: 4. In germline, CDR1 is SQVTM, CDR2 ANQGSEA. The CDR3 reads CSERQGLNTEAFF. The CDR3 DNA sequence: TGCAGCGAACGACAGGGGCTGAACACTGAAGCTTTCTTT. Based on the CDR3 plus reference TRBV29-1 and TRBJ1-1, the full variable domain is SAVISQKPSRDICQRGTSLTIQCQVDSQVTMMFWYRQQPGQSLTLIATANQGSEATYESGFVIDKFPISRPNLTFSTLTVSNMSPEDSSIYLCSERQGLNTEAFFGQGTRLTVV.

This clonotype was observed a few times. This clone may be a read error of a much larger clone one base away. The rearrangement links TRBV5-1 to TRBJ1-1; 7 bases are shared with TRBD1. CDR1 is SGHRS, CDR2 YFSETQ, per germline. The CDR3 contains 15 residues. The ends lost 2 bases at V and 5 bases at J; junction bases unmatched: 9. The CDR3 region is CASSLQGHRYTEAFF. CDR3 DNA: TGCGCCAGCAGCTTACAGGGGCACAGGTATACTGAAGCTTTCTTT.

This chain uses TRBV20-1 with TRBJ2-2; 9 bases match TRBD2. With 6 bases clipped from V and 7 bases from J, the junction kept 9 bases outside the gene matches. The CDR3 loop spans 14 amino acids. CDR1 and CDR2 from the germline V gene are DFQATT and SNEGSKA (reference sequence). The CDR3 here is CSALAGDGGGELFF. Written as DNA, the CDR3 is TGCAGTGCATTAGCGGGAGACGGAGGCGGGGAGCTGTTTTTT.

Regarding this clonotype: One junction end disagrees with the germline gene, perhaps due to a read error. CDR3 sequence (DNA): TGCAGCGTTGGGTCAGGGAACCCTGAAGCTTTCTTT. Translation gives CSVGSGNPEAFF. The J gene is TRBJ1-1, the V gene TRBV29-1, with D possibly matching TRBD1 (5 bases). Germline-derived CDR1 and CDR2 are SQVTM and ANQGSEA. There are 12 residues in the CDR3.